This entry is about one T cell receptor (beta chain). There is no known antigen for this receptor. There are no base qualities to consult, and no much larger clone falls within one base. The library was obtained by the immunoSEQ multiplex PCR assay. Sourced from immuneACCESS, this table was stored by TCRdb with only in-frame sequences that have V and J called. A share of the clones is absent; for the studies checked, an unresolved V gene accounts for under half, and the remainder has no known explanation. The sample records a few hundred thousand clones, more than 85% of which are singletons. The ten largest make up roughly 0.02% of the sample. The record originates from a study of shared T cell receptors in the human thymus (dated by TCRdb to about 2021). About the investigation overall: The study examined how self-reactive, shared T-cell receptor alpha chains are generated in the human thymus.

The CDR1 and CDR2 encoded by the germline V gene (reference sequence) are SGHKS and YYEKEE. Cut back by 3 bases and 5 bases, the V and J ends lie 18 bases apart. The CDR3 starts with the cysteine, ends with the phenylalanine, and has 16 residues. CDR3 DNA only is kept here, 48 bases in frame from base 1. The rearrangement joined TRBV5-5 to TRBJ1-5; possibly the D gene is TRBD1, per 5 matching bases. Sequencing was carried out using thymocytes. This TCR derives from a human donor. The nucleotides are TGTGCCAGCAGCTGGGACTCACCCTTCGGGGATCAGCCCCAGCATTTT. Its amino acids are CASSWDSPFGDQPQHF.